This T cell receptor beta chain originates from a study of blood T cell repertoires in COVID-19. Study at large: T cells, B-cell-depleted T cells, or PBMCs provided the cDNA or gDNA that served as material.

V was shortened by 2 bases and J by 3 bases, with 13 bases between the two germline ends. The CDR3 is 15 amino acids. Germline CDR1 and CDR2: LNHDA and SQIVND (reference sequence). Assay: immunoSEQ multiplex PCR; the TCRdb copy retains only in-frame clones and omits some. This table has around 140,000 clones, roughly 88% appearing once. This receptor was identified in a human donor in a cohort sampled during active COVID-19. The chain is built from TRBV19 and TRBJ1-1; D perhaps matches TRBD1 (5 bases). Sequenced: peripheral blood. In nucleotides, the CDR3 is TGTGCCAGTAGTATACAGGGTGGTGTGTACACTGAAGCTTTCTTT. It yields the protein CASSIQGGVYTEAFF.